The present T cell receptor (beta chain) was sequenced within a study of T cell changes during pregnancy in multiple sclerosis. Method: immunoSEQ multiplex PCR; TCRdb's copy keeps in-frame clones and lacks some. Found here are under 70,000 clones, approximately 92% of them singletons; the top ten hold around 2%. The CDR3 runs 14 residues. Germline CDR1 reads MDHEN; CDR2 reads SYDVKM. V lost 8 bases and J lost 13; bases outside the gene matches: 14. This specimen was peripheral blood, taken in the third trimester of pregnancy. This TCR derives from a female donor in good health, enrolled as a control in a pregnancy study. This chain joins TRBV28 and TRBJ2-1; 10 bases are shared with TRBD2. The CDR3 coding sequence is TGTGCCAGCGGGACCGGGACTAGCGTCTTAGTACAGTTCTTC. Encoded protein: CASGTGTSVLVQFF.